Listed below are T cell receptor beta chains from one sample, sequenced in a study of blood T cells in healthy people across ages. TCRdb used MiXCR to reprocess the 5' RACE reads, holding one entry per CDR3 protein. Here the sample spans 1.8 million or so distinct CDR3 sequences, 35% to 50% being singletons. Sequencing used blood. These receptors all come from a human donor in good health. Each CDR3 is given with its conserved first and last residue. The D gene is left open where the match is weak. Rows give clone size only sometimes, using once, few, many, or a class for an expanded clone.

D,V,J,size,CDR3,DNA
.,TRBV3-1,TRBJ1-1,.,CASSPTGQGTEAFF,TGTGCCAGCAGCCCCACAGGGCAGGGAACTGAAGCTTTCTTT
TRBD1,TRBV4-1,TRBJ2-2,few,CASSQEDRAYTGELFF,TGCGCCAGCAGCCAAGAGGACAGGGCCTACACCGGGGAGCTGTTTTTT
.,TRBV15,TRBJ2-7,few,CATSRDRGNYEQYF,TGTGCCACCAGCAGAGATCGGGGAAATTACGAGCAGTACTTC
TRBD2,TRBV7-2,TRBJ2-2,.,CASSFDGGARTGELFF,TGTGCCAGCAGCTTCGACGGGGGGGCTAGGACCGGGGAGCTGTTTTTT
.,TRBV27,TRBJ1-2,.,CASRGSGGTKGYTF,TGTGCCTCTAGGGGATCCGGGGGGACGAAGGGCTACACCTTC
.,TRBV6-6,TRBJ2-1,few,CASSPAAGEQFF,TGTGCCAGCTCTCCGGCGGCGGGTGAGCAGTTCTTC
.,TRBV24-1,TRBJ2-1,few,CATSDSTYNEQFF,TGTGCCACCAGTGATTCCACGTACAATGAGCAGTTCTTC
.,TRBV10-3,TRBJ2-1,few,CAAGRFLGEQFF,TGTGCCGCAGGACGATTTTTGGGAGAGCAGTTCTTC
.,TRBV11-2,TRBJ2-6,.,CASSLGQISGANVRTF,TGTGCCAGCAGCTTGGGTCAGATCTCTGGGGCCAACGTCCGGACTTTC
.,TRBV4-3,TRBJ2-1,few,CASSRTGILSNEQFF,TGCGCCAGCAGCCGAACAGGTATCTTGAGCAATGAGCAGTTCTTC
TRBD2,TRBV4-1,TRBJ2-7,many,CASSQEGLTYEQYF,TGCGCCAGCAGCCAAGAGGGACTAACCTACGAGCAGTACTTC
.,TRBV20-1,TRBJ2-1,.,CSADGGNAYNEQFF,TGCAGTGCGGACGGGGGAAATGCCTACAATGAGCAGTTCTTC
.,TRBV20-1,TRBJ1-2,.,CSADKDIRSGTF,TGCAGTGCCGACAAGGACATTCGGTCCGGCACCTTC
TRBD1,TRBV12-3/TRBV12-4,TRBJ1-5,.,CASSGGTGVRNQPQHF,TGTGCCAGCAGTGGGGGGACAGGGGTCCGGAATCAGCCCCAGCATTTT
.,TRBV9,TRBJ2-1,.,CASREKRTSYNEQFF,TGTGCCAGCCGGGAGAAGCGTACGTCCTACAATGAGCAGTTCTTC
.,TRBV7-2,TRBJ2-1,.,CASSLESGGRQFF,TGTGCCAGCAGCTTAGAAAGTGGGGGACGGCAGTTCTTC
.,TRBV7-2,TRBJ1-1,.,CASSLSGVVNTEAFF,TGTGCCAGCAGCTTATCGGGGGTTGTGAACACTGAAGCTTTCTTT
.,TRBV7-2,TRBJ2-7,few,CASSPGTTRYEQYF,TGTGCCAGCAGCCCCGGGACAACTAGATACGAGCAGTACTTC
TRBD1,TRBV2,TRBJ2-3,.,CASRIILPGQGSDTQYF,TGTGCCAGCAGAATAATACTTCCGGGACAGGGATCAGATACGCAGTATTTT
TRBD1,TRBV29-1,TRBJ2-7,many,CSVGTGGYYEQYF,TGCAGCGTAGGGACAGGAGGGTACTACGAGCAGTACTTC
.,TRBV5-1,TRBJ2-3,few,CASSFGWTERSTDTQYF,TGCGCCAGCAGCTTCGGGTGGACAGAGAGAAGCACAGATACGCAGTATTTT
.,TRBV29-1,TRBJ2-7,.,CSVDQADSSYEQYF,TGCAGCGTTGATCAGGCGGACTCATCCTACGAGCAGTACTTC
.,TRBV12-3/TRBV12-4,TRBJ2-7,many,CASSSPVREQYF,TGTGCCAGCAGTTCCCCTGTTCGCGAGCAGTACTTC
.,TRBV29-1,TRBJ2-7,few,CSVEAGTGGREQYF,TGCAGCGTTGAGGCCGGGACCGGCGGTCGGGAGCAGTACTTC
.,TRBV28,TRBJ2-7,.,CASSPKTSFGLYEQYF,TGTGCCAGCAGTCCTAAGACATCTTTCGGTCTTTACGAGCAGTACTTC
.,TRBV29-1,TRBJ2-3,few,CSSSEGTTDTQYF,TGCAGCTCCTCGGAGGGGACAACAGATACGCAGTATTTT
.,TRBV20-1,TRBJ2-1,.,CSASAVWEGSYNEQFF,TGCAGTGCCTCAGCGGTTTGGGAAGGCTCCTACAATGAGCAGTTCTTC
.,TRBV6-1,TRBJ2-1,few,CASMLGGAKNEQFF,TGTGCCAGCATGTTGGGGGGGGCTAAGAATGAGCAGTTCTTC
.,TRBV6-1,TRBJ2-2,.,CASSVGSPGELFF,TGTGCCAGCAGTGTAGGCAGTCCCGGGGAGCTGTTTTTT
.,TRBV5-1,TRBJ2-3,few,CASSFGGQRQTDTQYF,TGCGCCAGCAGCTTCGGGGGCCAACGTCAGACAGATACGCAGTATTTT
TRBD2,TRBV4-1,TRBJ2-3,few,CASRLAGAPTDTQYF,TGCGCCAGCAGACTAGCGGGGGCCCCCACAGATACGCAGTATTTT
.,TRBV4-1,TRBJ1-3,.,CASSQVRSGNTIYF,TGCGCCAGCAGCCAAGTCCGGTCTGGAAACACCATATATTTT
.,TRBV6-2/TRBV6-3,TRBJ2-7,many,CASSYVGGSYEQYF,TGTGCCAGCAGTTACGTCGGGGGCTCCTACGAGCAGTACTTC
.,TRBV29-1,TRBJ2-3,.,CSVEYSPGTDTQYF,TGCAGCGTTGAGTACAGCCCTGGGACAGATACGCAGTATTTT
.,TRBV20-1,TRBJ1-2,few,CSARKSQGGGYTF,TGCAGTGCTAGAAAGTCACAGGGTGGCGGCTACACCTTC
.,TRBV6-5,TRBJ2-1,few,CASSWGLGNEQFF,TGTGCCAGCAGTTGGGGGCTTGGGAATGAGCAGTTCTTC
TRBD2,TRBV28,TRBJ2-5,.,CASSLAGGHQTQYF,TGTGCCAGCAGTTTAGCGGGGGGGCATCAGACCCAGTACTTC
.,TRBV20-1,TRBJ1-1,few,CSARDMNTEAFF,TGCAGTGCTAGAGATATGAACACTGAAGCTTTCTTT
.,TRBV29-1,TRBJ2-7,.,CGVEEGRDSYEQYF,TGCGGCGTTGAAGAGGGAAGGGACTCCTACGAGCAGTACTTC
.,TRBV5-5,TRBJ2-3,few,CASNPQTLVTDTQYF,TGTGCCAGCAATCCACAAACCCTAGTCACAGATACGCAGTATTTT
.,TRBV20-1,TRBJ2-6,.,CSARRGILHGANVLTF,TGCAGTGCTAGACGTGGTATCCTTCATGGGGCCAACGTCCTGACTTTC
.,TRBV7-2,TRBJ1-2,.,CASSSPFQGAFGYTF,TGTGCCAGCAGCTCCCCGTTTCAGGGCGCATTTGGCTACACCTTC